This T cell receptor beta chain derives from a study of breast tumors, draining lymph nodes, adjacent tissues (dated by TCRdb to the mid-2010s). Regarding the study in general: TCR beta repertoires were compared across tumor, adjacent nontumor tissue and axillary lymph nodes obtained from breast cancer patients. The study was designed to assess the relationships and possible T-cell exchange between tumor, surrounding tissue and draining lymph node repertoires in human breast cancer.

Reads for this sample came from an Illumina HiSeq 2000. Multiplex PCR amplification was used to build the TCR beta chain libraries. High-throughput sequencing was used to analyze the amplified TCR beta chain products. In TCRdb, the public reads were trimmed at Q25 with fastp and aligned with MiXCR, with productive beta chains retained. Duplicate CDR3 protein sequences are folded into a single record with the most common DNA and genes. This sample comprises roughly 80,000 distinct CDR3 sequences, 15% to 20% of them detected only once. The top ten clones comprise about 2.2% of the sample. The lymph node samples were taken from the axillary draining lymph nodes of breast cancer patients. From the cysteine through the phenylalanine, the CDR3 covers 15 amino acids. Only the CDR3 DNA is retained, 45 bases long and in frame from the first base. At the junction V is shortened by 5 bases and J by 4 bases; bases outside the gene matches: 7. Per the germline V gene, SGHTA is the CDR1 and FQGNSA is the CDR2.

What the work shows at the level of the full study, not this receptor alone: Tumor T-cell repertoires showed less diversity than lymph node repertoires and more diversity than nontumor tissue repertoires, and tumor T-cell repertoires showed preferential V and J gene usage. Tumor and nontumor tissue repertoires were significantly more similar in luminal-like than in basal-like breast cancer. The data were considered consistent with most tumor T cells being derived from the lymph node and subsequently expanding within tumor tissue. Rather than being directly demonstrated, the conclusion that tumor T cells originate in lymph nodes was presented as consistent with a hypothesis.

This clonotype was picked up many times. Its antigen remains unidentified. Base qualities are not provided; no much larger clone lies one nucleotide away. The sequence derives from a female donor with breast cancer. Some clones in this sample may be carry-over from other donors' samples. The specimen was axillary lymph node tissue. The V and J genes are TRBV7-2 and TRBJ2-5; TRBD2 lines up with 10 middle nucleotides. The encoded CDR3 is CASSQLAGMVETQYF. The DNA sequence reads TGTGCCAGCAGCCAACTAGCGGGGATGGTAGAGACCCAGTACTTC.